The 3 T cell receptor beta chains below all came from one sample that was sequenced in a study of blood T cells in healthy people across ages. Through a sample-barcoded 5' primer and a J-beta primer mix, a second PCR was run for roughly 6 to 11 cycles. MiXCR, applied by TCRdb to the 5' RACE reads, yields one record per CDR3 protein. The table has about 970,000 distinct CDR3 sequences, about 53% seen once. Source material: blood. The source is a woman aged 60 to 75 in good health.

This clonotype has a handful of counts. The rearrangement joins TRBV20-1 to TRBJ1-5; D gene uncertain. Trimming stripped 3 bases from V and 6 bases from J, with 15 bases between. This CDR3 has 14 amino acids. Germline CDR1 is DFQATT and CDR2 is SNEGSKA (reference sequence). CDR3 loop: CSARTAVSGQPQHF. CDR3 DNA: TGCAGTGCTAGGACGGCAGTCTCCGGTCAGCCCCAGCATTTT.

The rearrangement uses TRBV5-1 and TRBJ2-7; 13 bases are a match to TRBD2. The trim removed 3 bases at V and 7 bases at J, leaving 22 bases unmatched. The CDR3 is 20 amino acids. The germline V gene encodes CDR1 SGHRS and CDR2 YFSETQ. For the CDR3, the DNA is TGCGCCAGCAGCTCGACCGGGGGACTAGCGGGAAATTACGGCCCCAATGAGCAGTACTTC. Protein sequence: CASSSTGGLAGNYGPNEQYF.

J is TRBJ1-1 and V is TRBV20-1; no clear D gene. This CDR3 spans 14 amino acids. From germline, CDR1 is DFQATT and CDR2 SNEGSKA (reference sequence). The V end lost 1 base, the J end lost 0 bases, and 9 bases lay between the germline ends. Written as DNA, the CDR3 is TGCAGTGCTAGAGTCCCCCCCTTGAACACTGAAGCTTTCTTT. It yields the protein CSARVPPLNTEAFF.